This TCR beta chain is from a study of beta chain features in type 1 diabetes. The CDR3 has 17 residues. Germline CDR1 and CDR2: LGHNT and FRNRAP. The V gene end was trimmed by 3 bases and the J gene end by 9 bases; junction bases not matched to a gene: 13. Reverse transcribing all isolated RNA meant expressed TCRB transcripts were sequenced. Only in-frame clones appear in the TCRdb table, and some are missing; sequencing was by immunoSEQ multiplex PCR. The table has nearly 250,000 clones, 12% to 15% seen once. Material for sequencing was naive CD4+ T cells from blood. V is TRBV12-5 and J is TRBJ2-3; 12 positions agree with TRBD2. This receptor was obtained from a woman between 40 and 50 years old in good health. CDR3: CASGFGASGGAKKTQYF. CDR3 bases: TGTGCTAGTGGTTTTGGGGCTAGCGGGGGGGCCAAGAAAACGCAGTATTTT.